This paragraph reports one T cell receptor (beta chain). The data originate from a study of blood T cell repertoires in COVID-19. The CDR3 contains 11 residues. Trimming shortened V by 7 bases and J by 6 bases, and 10 bases separated the two germline ends. Germline V gene sequence: CDR1 ENHRY, CDR2 SYGVKD. Generated by immunoSEQ multiplex PCR, the TCRdb table keeps only in-frame clones and is missing some. The sample has 300,000 to 450,000 clones, about 87% seen once; the top ten hold under 11%. The V gene is TRBV10-3, the J gene TRBJ2-7, with D possibly being TRBD2 (7 bases). The specimen was peripheral blood. The TCR originated in a woman aged 25 to 39 with COVID-19, enrolled during active disease. The CDR3 is CAIKGEGEQYF. The CDR3 DNA is TGTGCCATCAAGGGGGAGGGCGAGCAGTACTTC.